This T cell receptor (beta chain) was sequenced during a study of T-cell memory formation after mild COVID-19. Study background: TCR clusters mostly belonged to single donors. Notes on the study in general: A second wave of clones peaked on day 37, and their SARS-CoV-2 specificity went unconfirmed.

This CDR3 has 16 residues. Germline-derived CDR1 and CDR2 are KGHDR and SFDVKD. Trimming stripped 3 bases from V and 2 bases from J, with 10 bases between. MiXCR was run by TCRdb on the 5' RACE reads, yielding one entry per CDR3 protein. The sample holds 350,000 to 450,000 distinct CDR3 sequences, 15% to 20% seen once. As concerns this clonotype: The antigen is unknown.

The sample taken for sequencing was PBMCs or a T cell subset sorted from them (not recorded which). The source is an adult woman who had mild COVID-19 (a few samples of this study predate the infection). Cell type and time point are not known. This chain connects TRBV24-1 to TRBJ2-6, with D possibly being TRBD1 (6 bases). The CDR3 region is CATSDKTGTGANVLTF. CDR3 DNA sequence: TGTGCCACCAGTGATAAAACAGGGACTGGGGCCAACGTCCTGACTTTC.